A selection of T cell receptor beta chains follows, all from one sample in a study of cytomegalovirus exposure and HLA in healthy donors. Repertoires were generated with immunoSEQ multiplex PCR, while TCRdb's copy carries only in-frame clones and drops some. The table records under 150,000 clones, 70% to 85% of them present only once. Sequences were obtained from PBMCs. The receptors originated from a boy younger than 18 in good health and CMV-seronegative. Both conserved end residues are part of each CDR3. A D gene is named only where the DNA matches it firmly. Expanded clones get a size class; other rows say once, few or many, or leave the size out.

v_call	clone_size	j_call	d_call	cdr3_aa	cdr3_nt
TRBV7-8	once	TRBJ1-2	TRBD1	CASSDTQGGYGYTF	TGTGCCAGCAGCGACACACAGGGGGGCTATGGCTACACCTTC
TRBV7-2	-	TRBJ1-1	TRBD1	CASSFLRGPPRHTEAFF	TGTGCCAGCAGCTTCCTCAGGGGGCCCCCGAGGCACACTGAAGCTTTCTTT
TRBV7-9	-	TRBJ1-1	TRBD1	CASSFDRDTEAFF	TGTGCCAGCAGCTTCGACAGGGACACTGAAGCTTTCTTT
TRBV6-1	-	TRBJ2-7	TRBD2	CASSVAGVYEQYF	TGCGCCAGCAGTGTAGCGGGAGTTTACGAGCAGTACTTC
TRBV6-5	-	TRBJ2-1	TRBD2	CASRGTSGRSEQFF	TGTGCCAGCAGGGGGACTAGCGGGAGGAGTGAGCAGTTCTTC
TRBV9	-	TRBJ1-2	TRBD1	CASSVTGGARYGYTF	TGTGCCAGCAGCGTGACAGGGGGCGCCCGTTATGGCTACACCTTC
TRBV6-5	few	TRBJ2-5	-	CASSYFIQETQYF	TGTGCCAGCAGTTACTTCATACAGGAGACCCAGTACTTC
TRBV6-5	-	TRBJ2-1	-	CASRYDYYNEQFF	TGTGCCAGCAGATACGACTATTACAATGAGCAGTTCTTC
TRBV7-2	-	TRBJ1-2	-	CASSLASGTPNYGYTF	TGTGCCAGCAGCTTAGCCTCCGGGACACCTAACTATGGCTACACCTTC
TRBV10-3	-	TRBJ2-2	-	CAIRPQGPGELFF	TGTGCCATCAGGCCACAGGGTCCCGGGGAGCTGTTTTTT
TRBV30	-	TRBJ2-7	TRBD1	CAWTRDRGIYEQYF	TGTGCCTGGACTAGGGACAGGGGAATCTACGAGCAGTACTTC
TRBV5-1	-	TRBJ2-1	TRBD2	CASSRRTVAGGSYNEQFF	TGCGCCAGCAGCAGACGGACGGTAGCGGGAGGGTCCTACAATGAGCAGTTCTTC
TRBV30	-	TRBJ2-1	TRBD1	CASGTVSYNEQFF	TGTGCCTCCGGGACAGTCTCCTACAATGAGCAGTTCTTC
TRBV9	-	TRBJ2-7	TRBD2	CASSVGGSGSAYEQYF	TGTGCCAGCAGCGTAGGAGGTAGCGGGAGTGCCTACGAGCAGTACTTC
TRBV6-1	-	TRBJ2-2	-	CASRADWDTGELFF	TGTGCCAGCAGGGCGGACTGGGACACCGGGGAGCTGTTTTTT
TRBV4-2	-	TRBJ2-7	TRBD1	CASSQDIGTGGHEQYF	TGTGCCAGCAGCCAAGATATAGGGACAGGGGGTCACGAGCAGTACTTC
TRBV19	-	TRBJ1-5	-	CASSLGAQPQHF	TGTGCCAGTAGCCTAGGGGCCCAGCCCCAGCATTTT
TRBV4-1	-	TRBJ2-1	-	CASSQEAGYNEQFF	TGCGCCAGCAGCCAAGAGGCGGGGTACAATGAGCAGTTCTTC
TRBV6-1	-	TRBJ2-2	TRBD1	CASRRTGGYGELFF	TGTGCCAGCAGAAGGACAGGGGGATACGGGGAGCTGTTTTTT
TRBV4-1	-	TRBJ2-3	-	CASSQSLGRDTQYF	TGCGCCAGCAGCCAAAGTCTGGGCCGGGATACGCAGTATTTT
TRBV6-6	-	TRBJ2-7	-	CASRPQGLQGHEQYF	TGTGCCAGCAGGCCCCAGGGACTCCAAGGGCACGAGCAGTACTTC
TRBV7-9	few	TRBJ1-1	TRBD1	CASETGGIAEAFF	TGTGCCAGCGAAACAGGGGGCATCGCTGAAGCTTTCTTT
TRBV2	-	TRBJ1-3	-	CASSGGESGNTIYF	TGTGCCAGCAGTGGGGGGGAATCGGGAAACACCATATATTTT
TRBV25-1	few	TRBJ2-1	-	CASSEVRGEQFF	TGTGCCAGCAGTGAAGTTAGGGGTGAGCAGTTCTTC
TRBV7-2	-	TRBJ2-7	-	CASSPTRTLEQYF	TGTGCCAGCAGCCCTACTAGGACCCTCGAGCAGTACTTC
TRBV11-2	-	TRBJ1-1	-	CASSLDPFQAEAFF	TGTGCCAGCAGCTTAGATCCTTTCCAGGCTGAAGCTTTCTTT
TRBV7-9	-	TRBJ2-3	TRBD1	CASSQITGDTDTQYF	TGTGCCAGCAGCCAAATCACAGGGGACACAGATACGCAGTATTTT
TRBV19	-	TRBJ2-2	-	CASSTNREGGELFF	TGTGCCAGTAGTACTAACAGGGAAGGCGGGGAGCTGTTTTTT
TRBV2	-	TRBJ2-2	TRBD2	CASSSSLAGVAGELFF	TGTGCCAGCAGTTCTTCTTTAGCGGGAGTGGCCGGGGAGCTGTTTTTT
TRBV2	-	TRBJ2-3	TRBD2	CASRGTSGTTDTQYF	TGTGCCAGCAGGGGGACTAGCGGGACGACAGATACGCAGTATTTT
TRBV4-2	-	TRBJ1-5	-	CASSQELGAQPQHF	TGTGCCAGCAGCCAAGAGCTGGGGGCTCAGCCCCAGCATTTT
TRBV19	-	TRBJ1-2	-	CASSTNSAYGYTF	TGTGCCAGTAGTACTAACAGTGCCTATGGCTACACCTTC
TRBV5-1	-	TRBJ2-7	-	CASKGTLAYEQYF	TGCGCCAGCAAGGGGACTTTGGCCTACGAGCAGTACTTC
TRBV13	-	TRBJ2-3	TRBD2	CASSSLGLAETTDTQYF	TGTGCCAGCAGCTCTCTGGGACTAGCGGAAACCACAGATACGCAGTATTTT
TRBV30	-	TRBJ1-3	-	CAWSGTPSSGNTIYF	TGTGCCTGGAGTGGAACACCGTCCTCTGGAAACACCATATATTTT
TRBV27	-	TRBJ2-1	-	CASSSESSYNEQFF	TGTGCCAGCAGTTCCGAGAGCTCCTACAATGAGCAGTTCTTC
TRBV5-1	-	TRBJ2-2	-	CASSLVRDTGELFF	TGCGCCAGCAGCTTGGTACGGGACACCGGGGAGCTGTTTTTT
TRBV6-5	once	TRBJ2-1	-	CASSSTISSYNEQFF	TGTGCCAGCAGTTCCACGATTAGCTCCTACAATGAGCAGTTCTTC
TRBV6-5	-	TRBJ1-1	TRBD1	CASTRTGGTEAFF	TGTGCCAGCACCAGGACAGGGGGCACTGAAGCTTTCTTT
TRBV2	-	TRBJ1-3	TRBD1	CASFDPTGLGNTIYF	TGTGCCTCCTTTGACCCGACAGGGCTCGGAAACACCATATATTTT
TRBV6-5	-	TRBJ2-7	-	CASSYRLDSHEQYF	TGTGCCAGCAGTTACCGACTGGACAGCCACGAGCAGTACTTC
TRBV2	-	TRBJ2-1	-	CASSLQGGYNEQFF	TGTGCCAGCAGTCTACAGGGGGGGTACAATGAGCAGTTCTTC
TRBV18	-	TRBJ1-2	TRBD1	CASSRTGGSYGYTF	TGTGCCAGCTCCCGGACAGGGGGCAGCTATGGCTACACCTTC
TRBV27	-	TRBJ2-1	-	CASSSLQGYNEQFF	TGTGCCAGCAGCTCTCTGCAGGGCTACAATGAGCAGTTCTTC
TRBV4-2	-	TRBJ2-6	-	CASSQDEGTGANVLTF	TGTGCCAGCAGCCAAGATGAGGGAACTGGGGCCAACGTCCTGACTTTC
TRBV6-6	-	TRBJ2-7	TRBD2	CASSYSTSAYEQYF	TGTGCCAGCAGTTATTCGACTAGCGCCTACGAGCAGTACTTC
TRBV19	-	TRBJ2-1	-	CASSSESTTTGDEQFF	TGTGCCAGTAGTTCAGAGTCGACCACGACTGGCGATGAGCAGTTCTTC
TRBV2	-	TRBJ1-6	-	CASRPPGDHNSPLHF	TGTGCCAGCAGGCCGCCGGGGGATCATAATTCACCCCTCCACTTT
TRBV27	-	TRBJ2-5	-	CASSSITSYQETQYF	TGTGCCAGCAGTTCCATTACTAGCTACCAAGAGACCCAGTACTTC
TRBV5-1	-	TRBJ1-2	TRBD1	CASSSGTGEDGYTF	TGCGCCAGCAGCTCCGGGACAGGTGAAGATGGCTACACCTTC
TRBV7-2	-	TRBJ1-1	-	CASSLSQTGNTEAFF	TGTGCCAGCAGCTTATCTCAGACGGGGAACACTGAAGCTTTCTTT
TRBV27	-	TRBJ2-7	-	CASSFRDSYEQYF	TGTGCCAGCAGTTTCCGAGATTCCTACGAGCAGTACTTC
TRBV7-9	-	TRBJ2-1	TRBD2	CASKRLAGTYNEQFF	TGTGCCAGCAAGCGGCTAGCGGGGACCTACAATGAGCAGTTCTTC
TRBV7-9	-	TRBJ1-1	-	CASSHRDRHTEAFF	TGTGCCAGCAGCCACCGGGATCGACACACTGAAGCTTTCTTT
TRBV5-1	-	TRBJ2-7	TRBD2	CASSLDLASGSYEQYF	TGCGCCAGCAGCTTGGATCTGGCTAGCGGGAGCTACGAGCAGTACTTC